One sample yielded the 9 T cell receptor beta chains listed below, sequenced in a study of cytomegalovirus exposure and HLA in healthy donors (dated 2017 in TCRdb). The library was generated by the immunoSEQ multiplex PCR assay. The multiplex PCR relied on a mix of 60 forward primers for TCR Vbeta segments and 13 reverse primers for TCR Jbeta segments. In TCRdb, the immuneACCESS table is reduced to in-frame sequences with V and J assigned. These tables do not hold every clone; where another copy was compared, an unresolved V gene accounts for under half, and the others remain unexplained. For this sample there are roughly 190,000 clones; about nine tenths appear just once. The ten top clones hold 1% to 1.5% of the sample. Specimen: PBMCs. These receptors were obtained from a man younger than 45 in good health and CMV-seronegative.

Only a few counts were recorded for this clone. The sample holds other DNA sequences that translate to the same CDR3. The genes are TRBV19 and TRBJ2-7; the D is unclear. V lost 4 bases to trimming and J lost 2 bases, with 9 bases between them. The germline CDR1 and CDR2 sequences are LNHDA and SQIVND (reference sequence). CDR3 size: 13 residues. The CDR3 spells CASSSAQAYEQYF. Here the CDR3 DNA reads TGTGCCAGTAGTAGCGCCCAAGCCTACGAGCAGTACTTC.

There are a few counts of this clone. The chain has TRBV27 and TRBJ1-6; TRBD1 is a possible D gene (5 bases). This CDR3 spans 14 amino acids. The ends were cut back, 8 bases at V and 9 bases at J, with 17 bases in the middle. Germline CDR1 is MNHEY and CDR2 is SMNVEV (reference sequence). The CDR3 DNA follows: TGTGCCAGCGGCCCGGGGGGGTTAGGTTCACCCCTCCACTTT. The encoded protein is CASGPGGLGSPLHF.

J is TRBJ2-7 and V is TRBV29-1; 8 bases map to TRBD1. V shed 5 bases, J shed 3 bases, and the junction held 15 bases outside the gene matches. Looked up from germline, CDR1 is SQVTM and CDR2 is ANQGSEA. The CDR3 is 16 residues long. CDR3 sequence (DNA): TGCAGCGTTCGGGCCGCAGGGGGCGGCCTGGGCTACGAGCAGTACTTC. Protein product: CSVRAAGGGLGYEQYF.

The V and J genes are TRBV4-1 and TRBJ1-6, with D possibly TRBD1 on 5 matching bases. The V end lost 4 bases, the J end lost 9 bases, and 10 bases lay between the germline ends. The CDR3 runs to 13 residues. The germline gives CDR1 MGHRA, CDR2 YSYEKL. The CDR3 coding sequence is TGCGCCAGCAGCCCGACAGTTGTTTCACCCCTCCACTTT. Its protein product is CASSPTVVSPLHF.

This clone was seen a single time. The CDR3 DNA is TGCGCCAGCAGCCAAGCCCCGGCAGGGGTGGGGGAGACCCAGTACTTC. It yields the protein CASSQAPAGVGETQYF. V and J are TRBV4-1 and TRBJ2-5; TRBD1 is a possible D gene (6 bases). The germline gives CDR1 MGHRA, CDR2 YSYEKL. V shed 1 base and J shed 5 bases, with 17 bases lying between them. CDR3 size: 16 residues.

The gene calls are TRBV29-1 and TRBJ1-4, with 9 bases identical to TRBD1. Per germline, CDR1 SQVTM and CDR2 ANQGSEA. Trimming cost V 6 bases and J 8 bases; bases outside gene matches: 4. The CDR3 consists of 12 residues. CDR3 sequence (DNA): TGCAGCGTGGGGACAGGGAGGGAAAAACTGTTTTTT. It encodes CSVGTGREKLFF.

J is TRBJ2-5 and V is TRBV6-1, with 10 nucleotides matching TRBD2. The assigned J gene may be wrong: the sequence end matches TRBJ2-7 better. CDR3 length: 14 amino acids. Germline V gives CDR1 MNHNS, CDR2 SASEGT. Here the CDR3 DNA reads TGTGCCAATTCACCTAGCGGGAGATCATACGAGCAGTACTTC. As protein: CANSPSGRSYEQYF.

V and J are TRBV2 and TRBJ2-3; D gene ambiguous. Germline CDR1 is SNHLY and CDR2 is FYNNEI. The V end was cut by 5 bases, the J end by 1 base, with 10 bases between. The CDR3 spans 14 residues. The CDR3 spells CASSPLRGTDTQYF. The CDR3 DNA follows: TGTGCCAGCAGTCCTCTTCGGGGCACAGATACGCAGTATTTT.

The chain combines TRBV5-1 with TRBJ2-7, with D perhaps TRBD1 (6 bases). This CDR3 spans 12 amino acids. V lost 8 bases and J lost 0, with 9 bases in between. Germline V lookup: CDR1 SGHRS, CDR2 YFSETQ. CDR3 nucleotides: TGCGCCAGTCGGGACACCTCCTACGAGCAGTACTTC. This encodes CASRDTSYEQYF.